The 10 T cell receptor beta chains listed next were all sequenced from one sample in a study of T cell repertoires in cytomegalovirus infection (dated by TCRdb to between 2019 and 2020). The instrument given in TCRdb is Illumina HiSeq 1500. Through fastp at Q25 and MiXCR, TCRdb rebuilt clones from the public reads, retaining in-frame beta chains. Rows are combined by CDR3 protein, so each entry shows the most common genes and DNA. The sample data list 150,000 to 200,000 distinct CDR3 sequences, and 25% to 30% of these were observed just once. The ten largest clones capture approximately 31% of the sample. Specimen: PBMCs. The source of these receptors is a human donor in good health (CMV status not recorded). Some clones in this sample may be carry-over from other donors' samples.

The chain couples TRBV12-3 or TRBV12-4 to TRBJ1-1, with 10 bases lining up with TRBD1. CDR3 length: 14 amino acids. V lost 8 bases and J lost 5; bases outside the gene matches: 8. The CDR3 spells CASYRGQGITEAFF. The CDR3 nucleotides read TGTGCCAGCTATAGGGGACAGGGGATTACTGAAGCTTTCTTT.

The table lists this clonotype with many counts. This rearrangement joins TRBV7-2 to TRBJ2-5; D unresolved. Deletions cut 2 bases from V and 5 bases from J, with 9 bases between. The CDR3 runs 13 residues. Per the germline V gene, CDR1 is SGHTA and CDR2 is FQGNSA. CDR3 DNA: TGTGCCAGCAGCTTATCTAGACATGAGACCCAGTACTTC. It encodes CASSLSRHETQYF.

This chain uses TRBV11-2 with TRBJ1-2, with D unresolved. There are 14 residues in the CDR3. V was clipped by 3 bases and J by 7 bases, with 15 bases between them. CDR1 SGHAT and CDR2 FQNNGV come from the germline V gene. The CDR3 here is CASSLDTTAAGYTF. For the CDR3, the DNA is TGTGCCAGCAGCTTGGATACCACAGCCGCTGGCTACACCTTC.

This sequence joins TRBV23-1 and TRBJ1-5, with D possibly TRBD1 on 6 matching bases. TRBV23-1 belongs to the ORF category, with a function that is uncertain. The CDR3 contains 18 residues. Trimming took off 2 bases at V and 1 base at J, with 18 bases between the two ends. CDR3 sequence (DNA): TGCGCCAGCAGTCAACCAGGCGTCAGGGGATTCAGCAATCAGCCCCAGCATTTT. It specifies CASSQPGVRGFSNQPQHF.

The CDR3 bases are TGCAGTGCCAGGGCCAGTGCGGACACTGAAGCTTTCTTT. It translates to CSARASADTEAFF. The rearrangement joins TRBV20-1 to TRBJ1-1, with D maybe TRBD1 (5 bases). This CDR3 spans 13 amino acids. CDR1 is DFQATT, CDR2 SNEGSKA, per germline (reference sequence). Deletions cut 6 bases from V and 3 bases from J, with 14 bases between.

This chain uses TRBV7-2 with TRBJ2-1; D is unresolved. Germline values: CDR1 SGHTA, CDR2 FQGNSA. Trimming cost V 5 bases and J 6 bases, with 11 bases left between them. The CDR3 is made up of 13 amino acids. The CDR3 sequence: CASSVRARNEQFF. The DNA of the CDR3 is TGTGCCAGCAGCGTCCGGGCCCGCAATGAGCAGTTCTTC.

The chain employs TRBV18 and TRBJ2-5, with 7 bases lining up with TRBD2. The CDR3 is 16 residues long. Germline CDR1 KGHSH, CDR2 LQKENI. V lost 4 bases, J lost 3 bases, and 11 bases stayed unmatched. CDR3 sequence reads: CASSLLGGAREETQYF. The CDR3 nucleotides are TGTGCCAGCTCACTACTGGGAGGGGCGAGGGAAGAGACCCAGTACTTC.

The chain links TRBV29-1 to TRBJ2-3; 16 bases fit TRBD2. Unmatched junction bases numbered 6, after V lost 3 bases and J lost 6 bases. The CDR3 is made up of 16 amino acids. Germline loops: CDR1 SQVTM, CDR2 ANQGSEA. The CDR3 DNA is TGCAGCGTTGATACCGGGACTAGCGGGGGGGGGGATACGCAGTATTTT. It yields the protein CSVDTGTSGGGDTQYF.

The chain employs TRBV29-1 and TRBJ1-6; tentatively, D is TRBD1 (6 bases). CDR1 is SQVTM, CDR2 ANQGSEA, per germline. This CDR3 has 14 residues. V was pared by 3 bases and J by 7 bases, with 13 bases between. This CDR3 is CSVDSGDKNSPLHF. The CDR3 coding sequence is TGCAGCGTTGACTCAGGGGATAAAAATTCACCCCTCCACTTT.

This chain links TRBV7-2 with TRBJ2-7; 11 nucleotides align to TRBD2. This CDR3 is built from 16 residues. J lost 4 bases, V lost 3 bases, and 8 bases had no gene match. Germline V gene lookup returns CDR1 SGHTA and CDR2 FQGNSA. CDR3 in amino acids: CASSLGSGGAGYEQYF. CDR3 in DNA: TGTGCCAGCAGCTTGGGTAGCGGGGGGGCCGGTTACGAGCAGTACTTC. Together with reference TRBV7-2 and TRBJ2-7, the CDR3 gives the full variable domain: GAGVSQSPSNKVTEKGKDVELRCDPISGHTALYWYRQSLGQGLEFLIYFQGNSAPDKSGLPSDRFSAERTGGSVSTLTIQRTQQEDSAVYLCASSLGSGGAGYEQYFGPGTRLTVT.